This T cell receptor (beta chain) was captured by sequencing in a study of T cell responses to AZD1222 COVID-19 vaccine. Study overall: Second doses at about 4 or about 12 weeks were pooled. Regarding the study as a whole: Vaccine-associated CD4 TCRs spanned spike, dominant at 160-218 and 743-854. Spike-specific TCR breadth and depth rose after two AZD1222 doses.

Profiling relied on immunoSEQ multiplex PCR, and the TCRdb table lists in-frame clones only, not all of them. The table shows roughly 120,000 clones, with roughly 87% occurring only once. Germline-derived CDR1 and CDR2 are ENHRY and SYGVKD. The CDR3 consists of 14 residues. Unmatched junction bases numbered 6, after V lost 8 bases and J lost 7 bases. In this sample, this clone turned up a few times. Its cognate antigen is unknown. The V and J genes are TRBV10-3 and TRBJ1-6, with TRBD1 matching 9 bases. This specimen consisted of peripheral blood, obtained on day 0 of AZD1222 vaccination. This clonotype was sampled from an adult in good health. The CDR3 region is CAIRGQGSNSPLHF. The CDR3 DNA follows: TGTGCCATCCGAGGACAGGGGTCGAATTCACCCCTCCACTTT.